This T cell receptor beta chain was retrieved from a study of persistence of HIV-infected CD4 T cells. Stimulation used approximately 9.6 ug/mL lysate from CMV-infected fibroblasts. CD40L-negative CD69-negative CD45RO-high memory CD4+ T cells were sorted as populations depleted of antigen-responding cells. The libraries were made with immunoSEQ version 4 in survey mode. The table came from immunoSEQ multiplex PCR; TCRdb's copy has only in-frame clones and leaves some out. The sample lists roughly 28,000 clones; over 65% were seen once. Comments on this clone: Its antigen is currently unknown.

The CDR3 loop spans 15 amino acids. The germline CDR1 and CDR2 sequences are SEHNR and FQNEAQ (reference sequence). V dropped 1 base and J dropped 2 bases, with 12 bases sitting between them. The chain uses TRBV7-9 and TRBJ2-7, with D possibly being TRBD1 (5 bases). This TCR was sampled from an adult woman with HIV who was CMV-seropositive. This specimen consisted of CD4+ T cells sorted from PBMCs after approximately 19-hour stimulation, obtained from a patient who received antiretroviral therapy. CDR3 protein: CASSLGGRNPYEQYF. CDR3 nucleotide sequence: TGTGCCAGCAGCTTAGGGGGCCGGAATCCCTACGAGCAGTACTTC.